These T cell receptor beta chains were read from a single sample in a study of neurological immune-mediated disorders. TCRdb re-called the 5' RACE reads with MiXCR, one entry per CDR3 protein. The table shows about 46,000 distinct CDR3 sequences, with about 2% occurring only once. The specimen sequenced was PBMCs. These receptors all stem from a woman aged 35 to 49 with multiple sclerosis. Each CDR3 is given with its conserved first and last residue. Fields, in order: J gene, clone size, D gene, V gene, CDR3 protein, CDR3 DNA. The D gene is left open where the match is weak. Size tells how often a clone was seen (once, few, many) or the class of an expanded clone, and some rows leave it out.

j_gene: TRBJ1-3
abundance: many
d_gene: NA
v_gene: TRBV20-1
CDR3aa: CSATDVHSGNTIYF
CDR3nt: TGCAGTGCTACGGACGTTCACTCTGGAAACACCATATATTTT

j_gene: TRBJ1-1
abundance: many
d_gene: NA
v_gene: TRBV11-2
CDR3aa: CASSLVMGQVNTEAFF
CDR3nt: TGTGCCAGCAGCTTAGTCATGGGTCAAGTGAACACTGAAGCTTTCTTT

j_gene: TRBJ2-5
abundance: many
d_gene: TRBD1
v_gene: TRBV5-1
CDR3aa: CASSMRTGMGETQYF
CDR3nt: TGCGCCAGCAGCATGCGGACAGGGATGGGAGAGACCCAGTACTTC

j_gene: TRBJ1-1
abundance: many
d_gene: TRBD1
v_gene: TRBV5-1
CDR3aa: CASSLVFGRTRGKNTEAFF
CDR3nt: TGCGCCAGCAGCTTGGTATTTGGCCGAACCAGGGGGAAGAACACTGAAGCTTTCTTT

j_gene: TRBJ1-3
abundance: many
d_gene: NA
v_gene: TRBV14
CDR3aa: CASSQDLRFGNTIYF
CDR3nt: TGTGCCAGCAGCCAAGATTTAAGGTTCGGAAACACCATATATTTT

j_gene: TRBJ2-5
abundance: many
d_gene: NA
v_gene: TRBV11-2
CDR3aa: CASSIGGSQETQYF
CDR3nt: TGTGCCAGCAGCATTGGCGGGTCCCAAGAGACCCAGTACTTC

j_gene: TRBJ2-7
abundance: many
d_gene: TRBD1
v_gene: TRBV5-1
CDR3aa: CASSPQPGQVGSEQYF
CDR3nt: TGCGCCAGCAGCCCCCAACCGGGACAGGTTGGATCCGAGCAGTACTTC

j_gene: TRBJ1-1
abundance: many
d_gene: TRBD1
v_gene: TRBV5-1
CDR3aa: CASSVTGGTNTEAFF
CDR3nt: TGCGCCAGCAGCGTGACAGGGGGAACGAACACTGAAGCTTTCTTT

j_gene: TRBJ2-1
abundance: many
d_gene: NA
v_gene: TRBV12-3/TRBV12-4
CDR3aa: CASSLRGVGTYNEQFF
CDR3nt: TGTGCCAGCAGTTTAAGAGGGGTTGGTACATACAATGAGCAGTTCTTC

j_gene: TRBJ2-2
abundance: many
d_gene: TRBD2
v_gene: TRBV7-2
CDR3aa: CASSLDSGGLTGELFF
CDR3nt: TGTGCCAGCAGCTTAGATAGCGGGGGCCTCACCGGGGAGCTGTTTTTT

j_gene: TRBJ1-4
abundance: many
d_gene: NA
v_gene: TRBV4-1
CDR3aa: CASSQEQATLEKLFF
CDR3nt: TGCGCCAGCAGCCAGGAACAGGCTACCTTAGAAAAACTGTTTTTT

j_gene: TRBJ1-1
abundance: many
d_gene: NA
v_gene: TRBV7-3
CDR3aa: CASSLMGAGNTEAFF
CDR3nt: TGTGCCAGCAGCCTCATGGGAGCCGGGAACACTGAAGCTTTCTTT

j_gene: TRBJ2-2
abundance: many
d_gene: NA
v_gene: TRBV2
CDR3aa: CASSEESPANTGELFF
CDR3nt: TGTGCCAGCAGTGAAGAATCCCCAGCGAACACCGGGGAGCTGTTTTTT

j_gene: TRBJ2-7
abundance: few
d_gene: NA
v_gene: TRBV29-1
CDR3aa: CSVRTDSYEQYF
CDR3nt: TGCAGCGTTCGGACGGACTCCTACGAGCAGTACTTC

j_gene: TRBJ1-1
abundance: many
d_gene: NA
v_gene: TRBV10-2
CDR3aa: CASRFGLEAFF
CDR3nt: TGCGCCAGCAGGTTTGGGTTAGAGGCTTTCTTT

j_gene: TRBJ1-6
abundance: many
d_gene: TRBD1
v_gene: TRBV9
CDR3aa: CASSVAGTVSPLHF
CDR3nt: TGTGCCAGCAGCGTAGCAGGGACAGTTTCACCCCTCCACTTT

j_gene: TRBJ1-5
abundance: many
d_gene: TRBD1
v_gene: TRBV2
CDR3aa: CASGQGFNQPQHF
CDR3nt: TGTGCCAGCGGACAGGGATTTAATCAGCCCCAGCATTTT

j_gene: TRBJ1-1
abundance: many
d_gene: NA
v_gene: TRBV29-1
CDR3aa: CSVQVGPNTEAFF
CDR3nt: TGCAGCGTTCAGGTGGGGCCGAACACTGAAGCTTTCTTT

j_gene: TRBJ1-5
abundance: many
d_gene: TRBD1
v_gene: TRBV12-3/TRBV12-4
CDR3aa: CASSSGQGRNQPQHF
CDR3nt: TGTGCCAGCAGCTCCGGACAGGGGAGGAATCAGCCCCAGCATTTT

j_gene: TRBJ2-2
abundance: many
d_gene: NA
v_gene: TRBV10-3
CDR3aa: CAISASPNTGELFF
CDR3nt: TGTGCCATCAGTGCTTCCCCGAACACCGGGGAGCTGTTTTTT

j_gene: TRBJ2-2
abundance: many
d_gene: NA
v_gene: TRBV5-5
CDR3aa: CASSLAVRLVTGELFF
CDR3nt: TGTGCCAGCAGCTTGGCCGTACGGCTTGTCACCGGGGAGCTGTTTTTT

j_gene: TRBJ1-5
abundance: many
d_gene: NA
v_gene: TRBV20-1
CDR3aa: CSATNSEGVFNQPQHF
CDR3nt: TGCAGTGCTACTAACTCAGAGGGAGTTTTCAATCAGCCCCAGCATTTT

j_gene: TRBJ2-1
abundance: few
d_gene: TRBD2
v_gene: TRBV5-4
CDR3aa: CASSRWTSGGYNEQFF
CDR3nt: TGTGCCAGCAGCCGGTGGACTAGCGGGGGGTACAATGAGCAGTTCTTC

j_gene: TRBJ1-6
abundance: NA
d_gene: TRBD1
v_gene: TRBV5-1
CDR3aa: CASSWGDRGNSPLHF
CDR3nt: TGCGCCAGCAGCTGGGGAGACAGGGGGAATTCACCCCTCCACTTT

j_gene: TRBJ2-1
abundance: many
d_gene: NA
v_gene: TRBV7-8
CDR3aa: CASSQGGYNEQFF
CDR3nt: TGTGCCAGCAGCCAAGGCGGGTACAATGAGCAGTTCTTC

j_gene: TRBJ1-1
abundance: many
d_gene: NA
v_gene: TRBV5-1
CDR3aa: CASSLDMVNTEAFF
CDR3nt: TGCGCCAGCAGCCTTGACATGGTTAACACTGAAGCTTTCTTT

j_gene: TRBJ2-5
abundance: many
d_gene: NA
v_gene: TRBV27
CDR3aa: CASSPLSGARQETQYF
CDR3nt: TGTGCCAGCAGTCCCCTCTCGGGAGCTCGGCAAGAGACCCAGTACTTC

j_gene: TRBJ2-3
abundance: NA
d_gene: TRBD2
v_gene: TRBV24-1
CDR3aa: CATSGSGGEGNTQYF
CDR3nt: TGTGCCACCAGCGGAAGCGGGGGGGAGGGGAATACGCAGTATTTT

j_gene: TRBJ2-7
abundance: many
d_gene: TRBD2
v_gene: TRBV5-1
CDR3aa: CASSLNGGKDEQYF
CDR3nt: TGCGCCAGCAGCTTGAACGGGGGGAAAGACGAGCAGTACTTC

j_gene: TRBJ1-2
abundance: many
d_gene: NA
v_gene: TRBV6-6
CDR3aa: CASSSTQQGSSAYGYTF
CDR3nt: TGTGCCAGCAGTTCAACCCAACAGGGCTCCTCCGCCTATGGCTACACCTTC

j_gene: TRBJ2-7
abundance: many
d_gene: TRBD1
v_gene: TRBV20-1
CDR3aa: CSARVGTGAYEQYF
CDR3nt: TGCAGTGCTAGAGTAGGGACAGGGGCTTACGAGCAGTACTTC

j_gene: TRBJ2-1
abundance: many
d_gene: NA
v_gene: TRBV5-5
CDR3aa: CASSLVAGAVNNEQFF
CDR3nt: TGTGCCAGCAGCTTGGTTGCCGGAGCGGTCAACAATGAGCAGTTCTTC

j_gene: TRBJ1-5
abundance: many
d_gene: NA
v_gene: TRBV12-3/TRBV12-4
CDR3aa: CASSPRDSSNQPQHF
CDR3nt: TGTGCCAGCAGCCCAAGGGATTCTAGCAATCAGCCCCAGCATTTT

j_gene: TRBJ1-2
abundance: many
d_gene: NA
v_gene: TRBV15
CDR3aa: CATSRIDNYGYTF
CDR3nt: TGTGCCACCAGCAGAATCGACAACTATGGCTACACCTTC

j_gene: TRBJ1-2
abundance: many
d_gene: NA
v_gene: TRBV7-9
CDR3aa: CASSLQGNYGYTF
CDR3nt: TGTGCCAGCAGCTTACAGGGGAACTATGGCTACACCTTC

j_gene: TRBJ2-2
abundance: many
d_gene: NA
v_gene: TRBV5-1
CDR3aa: CASSRGRNTGELFF
CDR3nt: TGCGCCAGCAGCAGGGGACGGAACACCGGGGAGCTGTTTTTT

j_gene: TRBJ2-2
abundance: many
d_gene: NA
v_gene: TRBV10-3
CDR3aa: CAISEAPVTWNTGELFF
CDR3nt: TGTGCCATCAGTGAGGCCCCCGTGACGTGGAACACCGGGGAGCTGTTTTTT

j_gene: TRBJ2-7
abundance: many
d_gene: NA
v_gene: TRBV10-3
CDR3aa: CAISEVQGYEQYF
CDR3nt: TGTGCCATCAGTGAGGTCCAGGGCTACGAGCAGTACTTC

j_gene: TRBJ2-1
abundance: many
d_gene: TRBD2
v_gene: TRBV7-2
CDR3aa: CASSSTSGAYNEQFF
CDR3nt: TGTGCCAGCAGCTCGACTAGCGGGGCGTACAATGAGCAGTTCTTC